These 10 T cell receptor beta chains were all obtained from the same sample, sequenced in a study of T cells in Graves' hyperthyroidism and ophthalmopathy. TCR beta CDR3 region amplification was performed from RNA transcripts. HTBI primers were used for first-round RT-PCR of the TCR CDR3. From the multiplex PCR reads, TCRdb called clonotypes with MiXCR, one entry per CDR3 protein. The sample gives about 600,000 distinct CDR3 sequences, approximately 15% of which show up once; roughly 7% is in the top ten. Sequences were obtained from blood. These receptors originate from a woman in her late teens or twenties with Graves' ophthalmopathy.

The table lists this clonotype with many counts. The rearrangement joins TRBV4-3 to TRBJ1-1, with 7 bases aligning to TRBD1. With 6 bases clipped from V and 7 bases from J, the junction kept 8 bases outside the gene matches. Germline assignment: CDR1 LGHNA and CDR2 YSLEER. The CDR3 totals 13 residues. CDR3: CASRQRGGYEAFF. CDR3 DNA sequence: TGCGCCAGCAGGCAAAGAGGGGGCTATGAAGCTTTCTTT.

There are a few counts of this clonotype. This chain uses TRBV11-2 with TRBJ2-6; no firm D call. CDR1 is SGHAT, CDR2 FQNNGV, per germline. Trimming left V 8 bases short and J 0 bases short, with 14 bases between. This CDR3 contains 16 residues. The CDR3 loop reads CASGPWDSSGANVLTF. The CDR3 nucleotides are TGTGCCAGCGGCCCCTGGGATAGCTCTGGGGCCAACGTCCTGACTTTC.

This clonotype was counted a few times. V and J are TRBV4-3 and TRBJ2-1, with D possibly matching TRBD2 (6 bases). This CDR3 is built from 15 residues. Germline lookup yields CDR1 LGHNA and CDR2 YSLEER. V lost 3 bases, J lost 5 bases, and 14 bases lay in between. The CDR3 nucleotides read TGCGCCAGCAGCCAGGGAGGCGGGAATGACAATGAGCAGTTCTTC. Translation: CASSQGGGNDNEQFF.

This clonotype was seen only a few times. The chain uses TRBV6-1 and TRBJ1-1; the D is unclear. The V end lost 7 bases, the J end lost 1 base, and 13 bases lay between the germline ends. Germline V gives CDR1 MNHNS, CDR2 SASEGT. The CDR3 runs to 14 residues. The CDR3 bases are TGTGCCAGCACCGACGTATTAGGGAACACTGAAGCTTTCTTT. As protein: CASTDVLGNTEAFF.

Ten or more counts support this clonotype. The chain links TRBV20-1 to TRBJ2-7; either TRBD1 or TRBD2 may fit D (5 bases each). The ends were cut back, 3 bases at V and 2 bases at J, with 23 bases in the middle. The length of the CDR3 is 17 residues. Germline V gene data show CDR1 as DFQATT and CDR2 as SNEGSKA (reference sequence). The chain's CDR3 is CSARGLWLGGSPYEQYF. The DNA of the CDR3 is TGCAGTGCTAGGGGTCTCTGGCTTGGGGGAAGCCCCTACGAGCAGTACTTC.

The chain has TRBV7-6 and TRBJ1-1; 7 bases fit TRBD1. Trimming at V came to 2 bases and at J to 4 bases, leaving 7 bases not matched to a gene. The CDR3 consists of 15 residues. The germline CDR1 and CDR2 sequences are SGHVS and FNYEAQ. As DNA, the CDR3 is TGTGCCAGCAGCTTAAGGACAGGTCCGGGCACTGAAGCTTTCTTT. Translating it yields CASSLRTGPGTEAFF. Using reference TRBV7-6 and TRBJ1-1 for the parts outside the CDR3, the full variable domain is GAGVSQSPRYKVTKRGQDVALRCDPISGHVSLYWYRQALGQGPEFLTYFNYEAQQDKSGLPNDRFSAERPEGSISTLTIQRTEQRDSAMYRCASSLRTGPGTEAFFGQGTRLTVV.

The gene calls are TRBV29-1 and TRBJ2-2; D tentatively reads TRBD1 or TRBD2 (6 bases each). V was cut by 2 bases and J by 3 bases, with 16 bases left in between. The CDR3 contains 16 residues. Germline V gene data show CDR1 as SQVTM and CDR2 as ANQGSEA. In DNA form, the CDR3 reads TGCAGCGTTGAACCCAGGGTGAGGGGGGACACCGGGGAGCTGTTTTTT. Translation: CSVEPRVRGDTGELFF.

This clonotype appeared a few times. CDR3 protein: CSVGTDSNQPQHF. DNA for the CDR3: TGCAGCGTCGGGACAGATAGCAATCAGCCCCAGCATTTT. The chain employs TRBV29-1 and TRBJ1-5; 7 bases agree with TRBD1. Looked up from germline, CDR1 is SQVTM and CDR2 is ANQGSEA. The CDR3 covers 13 residues. Trimming removed 6 bases from V and 0 bases from J; junction bases left unmatched: 2.

In its sample, this clonotype was seen many times. The chain has TRBV7-3 and TRBJ2-3, with TRBD2 matching 13 bases. This CDR3 spans 16 amino acids. Losses at the gene ends were 5 bases for V and 4 bases for J; bases not matched to a gene: 6. Germline CDR1 SGHTA, CDR2 FQGTGA. CDR3 coding DNA: TGTGCCAGCAGCGTTAGACTAGCGGGAGGACCAGATACGCAGTATTTT. It encodes CASSVRLAGGPDTQYF.

CDR3 sequence reads: CASSIRTARANYGYTF. DNA for the CDR3: TGTGCCAGTAGTATAAGAACAGCTCGGGCTAACTATGGCTACACCTTC. The chain is built from TRBV19 and TRBJ1-2; no clear D. Trimming pared 2 bases from V and 0 bases from J, leaving 13 bases between. Germline loops: CDR1 LNHDA, CDR2 SQIVND (reference sequence). The CDR3 runs 16 residues. The full variable domain, rest sourced from reference TRBV19 and TRBJ1-2, is DGGITQSPKYLFRKEGQNVTLSCEQNLNHDAMYWYRQDPGQGLRLIYYSQIVNDFQKGDIAEGYSVSREKKESFPLTVTSAQKNPTAFYLCASSIRTARANYGYTFGSGTRLTVV.